A single sample is the source of the 29 T cell receptor beta chains below, sequenced in a study of naive and memory T cell subsets (dated by TCRdb to between 2016 and 2019). The study described a robust, sensitive protocol for amplifying, sequencing and analyzing TCRs, using 3' ligation of a UMI-containing oligonucleotide to TCR cDNA. The library was produced with 5' RACE. Sequencing took place on an Illumina MiSeq. Four rounds of PCR, run with the SP2 primer together with nested alpha and beta constant region primers, were used to amplify the ligated cDNA. TCRdb cleaned the public reads at Q25 with fastp, built clones with MiXCR and kept in-frame beta chains. Each CDR3 protein appears once, grouped with its most common genes and DNA. This sample gives tens of thousands of distinct CDR3 sequences in total; 7% to 8.5% of them show up just once. Around 10% of the sample belongs to the ten largest clones.

The receptor set was obtained from a male donor in good health.

Many counts were recorded for this clonotype. CDR3 coding DNA: TGTGCCAGCAGCCATCTTACCGGGACAGGAAATTCACCCCTCCACTTT. As protein: CASSHLTGTGNSPLHF. The rearrangement links TRBV3-1 to TRBJ1-6; 8 positions agree with TRBD1. This CDR3 comprises 16 residues. Germline CDR1 reads LGHDT; CDR2 reads YNNKEL (reference sequence). The junction had 8 bases not matched to a gene; V was cut back by 3 bases and J by 7 bases.

This chain joins TRBV6-6 and TRBJ1-5; 7 positions match TRBD1. Losses at the gene ends were 5 bases for V and 4 bases for J; bases not matched to a gene: 14. Germline CDR1 reads MNHNY; CDR2 reads SVGAGI (reference sequence). The CDR3 sequence is 17 residues long. This CDR3 reads CASSPPQGRGRNQPQHF. The CDR3 nucleotides are TGTGCCAGCAGTCCTCCACAGGGGCGGGGGAGAAATCAGCCCCAGCATTTT.

This sequence joins TRBV12-3 or TRBV12-4 and TRBJ2-5; the D gene could be TRBD1 or TRBD2 (5 bases each). The CDR3 runs 15 residues. V lost 5 bases to trimming and J lost 5 bases, with 18 bases between them. CDR3 protein: CASSPGPTRSETQYF. DNA for the CDR3: TGTGCCAGCAGTCCGGGACCGACACGCTCGGAGACCCAGTACTTC.

This clonotype was detected only a few times. This rearrangement joins TRBV7-2 to TRBJ2-2, with TRBD2 matching 10 bases. CDR3 length: 16 amino acids. Germline V CDR1 and CDR2: SGHTA, FQGNSA. V shed 2 bases, J shed 6 bases, and the junction held 6 bases outside the gene matches. This chain's CDR3 is CASSLTLAGEPGELFF. DNA for the CDR3: TGTGCCAGCAGCTTAACTCTAGCGGGGGAGCCCGGGGAGCTGTTTTTT.

This clonotype was recorded many times. V usage is TRBV3-1 and J usage is TRBJ2-1; TRBD2 matches 14 bases. This CDR3 is built from 19 residues. CDR1 is LGHDT and CDR2 is YNNKEL in the germline V gene (reference sequence). Germline trimming cut 1 base from V and 3 bases from J; bases unmatched to any gene: 8. CDR3 coding DNA: TGTGCCAGCAGCCAAGGGGGACTAGCGGGAGTTGATCGCTACAATGAGCAGTTCTTC. This sequence encodes CASSQGGLAGVDRYNEQFF.

This clonotype was counted ten times or more. V usage is TRBV18 and J usage is TRBJ2-6; D remains unclear. The CDR3 has 15 residues. V dropped 3 bases and J dropped 0 bases, with 6 bases sitting between them. Germline V gene data show CDR1 as KGHSH and CDR2 as LQKENI. The DNA of the CDR3 is TGTGCCAGCTCACCCGATTACTCTGGGGCCAACGTCCTGACTTTC. Translation: CASSPDYSGANVLTF.

This chain joins TRBV12-3 or TRBV12-4 and TRBJ2-1; the match to TRBD2 covers 7 bases. CDR3 size: 16 residues. V lost 2 bases, J lost 1 base, and 5 bases stayed unmatched. CDR3 in DNA: TGTGCCAGCAGTTTAATTGCGGGAGCATCCTACAATGAGCAGTTCTTC. Amino acid sequence: CASSLIAGASYNEQFF.

This clonotype was found many times. The rearrangement links TRBV6-1 to TRBJ2-7; tentatively, D is TRBD2 (5 bases). The germline gives CDR1 MNHNS, CDR2 SASEGT. This CDR3 comprises 14 residues. The V and J ends lost 1 base and 1 base respectively, with 8 bases between them. The CDR3 here is CASSEGGRSYEQYF. DNA of the CDR3: TGTGCCAGCAGTGAAGGCGGGCGATCCTACGAGCAGTACTTC.

This clonotype was seen a few times. The chain links TRBV29-1 to TRBJ1-1; 8 bases map to TRBD1. From germline, CDR1 is SQVTM and CDR2 ANQGSEA. J lost 0 bases, V lost 7 bases, and 4 bases had no gene match. The CDR3 is made up of 13 amino acids. The CDR3 coding sequence is TGCAGCGGCGACAGGGGTATGAACACTGAAGCTTTCTTT. Translating it yields CSGDRGMNTEAFF.

The CDR3 DNA reads TGTGCCAGCTCCCGCGAGGGGACGCTACTTCAAGAGACCCAGTACTTC. This translates into CASSREGTLLQETQYF. V gene TRBV18 combines with J gene TRBJ2-5; perhaps D is TRBD1 or TRBD2 (5 bases each). CDR1 and CDR2 (germline): KGHSH, LQKENI. V lost 6 bases and J lost 2, with 19 bases in between. The length of the CDR3 is 16 residues.

This clonotype was seen only a few times. The chain employs TRBV12-5 and TRBJ2-1; TRBD2 matches at 9 bases. Looked up from germline, CDR1 is LGHNT and CDR2 is FRNRAP. CDR3 length equals 16 residues. Unmatched junction bases numbered 14, after V lost 4 bases and J lost 10 bases. The CDR3 DNA follows: TGTGCTAGTGGTTCCATAGCGGGGGAGGTCTCAAGCGAGCAGTTCTTC. This gives the protein CASGSIAGEVSSEQFF.

The rearrangement links TRBV6-4 to TRBJ2-1, with 7 positions matching TRBD2. Losses at the gene ends were 2 bases for V and 0 bases for J; bases not matched to a gene: 1. Per the germline V gene, CDR1 is MRHNA and CDR2 is SNTAGT. This CDR3 spans 15 amino acids. The CDR3 protein is CASSDGGSSYNEQFF. CDR3 nucleotide sequence: TGTGCCAGCAGTGACGGCGGGAGCTCCTACAATGAGCAGTTCTTC.

This clonotype was seen more than once but under ten times. This chain links TRBV18 with TRBJ2-2, with TRBD1 as a possible D gene (5 bases). Germline V gene data show CDR1 as KGHSH and CDR2 as LQKENI. The ends were cut back, 3 bases at V and 3 bases at J, with 14 bases in the middle. The CDR3 loop spans 16 amino acids. The CDR3 region has the DNA TGTGCCAGCTCACCGGCGGACACCCCGTACACCGGGGAGCTGTTTTTT. It codes for CASSPADTPYTGELFF.

This clonotype was seen a few times. This sequence joins TRBV6-2 or TRBV6-3 and TRBJ2-5; 8 positions match TRBD2. This CDR3 has 18 amino acids. The junction had 19 bases not matched to a gene; V was cut back by 5 bases and J by 5 bases. The germline gives CDR1 MNHEY, CDR2 SVGEGT. CDR3 in DNA: TGTGCCAGCAGTCAGACAAGACTAATAGGGACTAGTCGGGAGACCCAGTACTTC. Translation gives CASSQTRLIGTSRETQYF.

This clonotype showed up just a few times. V is TRBV5-1 and J is TRBJ2-3, with 12 bases fitting TRBD2. The junction had 12 bases not matched to a gene; V was cut back by 4 bases and J by 3 bases. This CDR3 has 18 amino acids. The V gene's germline CDR1 is SGHRS and CDR2 YFSETQ. The CDR3 here is CASSRPTSGRRETDTQYF. The CDR3, as DNA: TGCGCCAGCAGCCGCCCGACTAGCGGGAGAAGGGAAACAGATACGCAGTATTTT.

This clonotype showed up just a few times. The chain uses TRBV25-1 and TRBJ1-2, with 12 nucleotides matching TRBD1. The CDR3 extends over 18 amino acids. The V and J ends lost 0 bases and 6 bases, in that order; junction bases with no gene match: 11. Germline CDR1 and CDR2: MGHDK and SYGVNS. DNA of the CDR3: TGTGCCAGCAGTGAATACTATGGGACAGGGGGCCTTTCGGATGGCTACACCTTC. Translating it yields CASSEYYGTGGLSDGYTF.

This clonotype was seen a few times. This sequence joins TRBV6-5 and TRBJ2-3; D gene unclear. V lost 4 bases and J 5 bases, leaving 10 bases between the germline ends. This CDR3 is built from 13 residues. Germline CDR1 is MNHEY and CDR2 is SVGAGI. The CDR3 sequence is CASSWERGDTQYF. CDR3 bases: TGTGCCAGCAGTTGGGAAAGAGGAGATACGCAGTATTTT.

This clonotype showed up many times. The chain links TRBV24-1 to TRBJ1-2, with 9 bases matching TRBD1. Germline loops: CDR1 KGHDR, CDR2 SFDVKD. The CDR3 has 14 residues. The junction had 2 bases not matched to a gene; V was cut back by 4 bases and J by 3 bases. This chain's CDR3 is CATSDRDRDYGYTF. For the CDR3, the DNA is TGTGCCACCAGTGACCGGGACAGGGACTATGGCTACACCTTC.

This clonotype showed up just a few times. The chain employs TRBV6-1 and TRBJ2-3; 8 nucleotides match TRBD2. This CDR3 spans 17 amino acids. CDR1 is MNHNS and CDR2 is SASEGT in the germline V gene. Germline trimming cut 5 bases from V and 2 bases from J; bases unmatched to any gene: 12. CDR3 residues: CASSPRPAGAPTDTQYF. The CDR3 bases are TGTGCCAGCAGTCCCCGCCCAGCGGGGGCCCCCACAGATACGCAGTATTTT.

This clonotype has at least ten counts. The chain carries TRBV5-8 and TRBJ2-7; 11 bases match TRBD2. Trimming removed 4 bases from V and 4 bases from J; junction bases left unmatched: 7. Germline loops: CDR1 SGHTS, CDR2 YDEGEE. The CDR3 extends over 15 amino acids. CDR3 sequence (DNA): TGTGCCAGCAGCCCCGGGGTAGCGGGAGGGTACGAGCAGTACTTC. It is translated as CASSPGVAGGYEQYF.

J is TRBJ1-4 and V is TRBV12-3 or TRBV12-4, with a possible D match to TRBD1 (5 bases). The CDR3 sequence is 14 residues long. V dropped 0 bases and J dropped 4 bases, with 6 bases sitting between them. As DNA, the CDR3 is TGTGCCAGCAGTTTAGCAGGGGTTAATGAAAAACTGTTTTTT. Amino acids: CASSLAGVNEKLFF.

This sequence joins TRBV14 and TRBJ2-1; the D gene is possibly TRBD1 (6 bases). The CDR3 length is 16 residues. V was trimmed by 1 base and J by 3 bases, leaving 13 bases between them. The germline V gene has CDR1 SGHDN and CDR2 FVKESK. The CDR3 nucleotides read TGTGCCAGCAGCCAAGCAAGACAGGTAAACTACAATGAGCAGTTCTTC. Encoded protein: CASSQARQVNYNEQFF.

This clonotype was detected ten times or more. The DNA for the CDR3 is TGTGCCAGCAGCCAAGAAATAGCGGAAACGCAGTACTTC. Its translation is CASSQEIAETQYF. The gene calls are TRBV7-9 and TRBJ2-7, with D maybe TRBD2 (6 bases). The CDR3 contains 13 residues. Germline CDR1 is SEHNR and CDR2 is FQNEAQ (reference sequence). Deletions cut 5 bases from V and 9 bases from J, with 17 bases between. Combining the CDR3 with reference TRBV7-9 and TRBJ2-7 gives the whole variable domain DTGVSQNPRHKITKRGQNVTFRCDPISEHNRLYWYRQTLGQGPEFLTYFQNEAQLEKSRLLSDRFSAERPKGSFSTLEIQRTEQGDSAMYLCASSQEIAETQYFGPGTRLTVT.

The V and J genes are TRBV12-3 or TRBV12-4 and TRBJ2-2, with 13 bases matching TRBD2. The V and J ends lost 3 bases and 6 bases, in that order; junction bases with no gene match: 10. The CDR3 loop spans 18 amino acids. Here the CDR3 DNA reads TGTGCCAGCAGTTTGGGACTAGCGGGAACTAGAGATTCCGGGGAGCTGTTTTTT. Translated: CASSLGLAGTRDSGELFF.

This clonotype was counted a few times. J is TRBJ1-2 and V is TRBV29-1, with D uncertain. CDR1 SQVTM and CDR2 ANQGSEA come from the germline V gene. This CDR3 has 11 residues. V shed 2 bases and J shed 7 bases, with 8 bases lying between them. The CDR3 sequence: CSVERQAGYTF. The CDR3 region has the DNA TGCAGCGTTGAAAGGCAAGCTGGCTACACCTTC. The complete variable domain, with remaining parts taken from reference TRBV29-1 and TRBJ1-2, reads SAVISQKPSRDICQRGTSLTIQCQVDSQVTMMFWYRQQPGQSLTLIATANQGSEATYESGFVIDKFPISRPNLTFSTLTVSNMSPEDSSIYLCSVERQAGYTFGSGTRLTVV.

The rearrangement links TRBV6-6 to TRBJ2-7, with D possibly matching TRBD2 (7 bases). V was pared by 10 bases and J by 4 bases, with 20 bases between. Germline V lookup: CDR1 MNHNY, CDR2 SVGAGI (reference sequence). This CDR3 comprises 14 residues. This CDR3 is CATRGGGQSYEQYF. The CDR3 DNA follows: TGTGCCACCCGAGGGGGGGGGCAAAGTTACGAGCAGTACTTC.

This clonotype came up a few times. V and J are TRBV7-8 and TRBJ2-1; 7 positions agree with TRBD2. V lost 2 bases, J lost 8 bases, and 6 bases stayed unmatched. This CDR3 has 14 residues. Germline V lookup: CDR1 SGHVS, CDR2 FQNEAQ. This chain's CDR3 is CASSLYAGADEQFF. The CDR3, as DNA: TGTGCCAGCAGCTTATATGCGGGAGCGGATGAGCAGTTCTTC.

This clonotype was seen ten or more times. V usage is TRBV6-6 and J usage is TRBJ2-2; 11 bases line up with TRBD2. Trimming cost V 6 bases and J 3 bases; bases outside gene matches: 6. From germline, CDR1 is MNHNY and CDR2 SVGAGI (reference sequence). This CDR3 contains 16 residues. The CDR3 reads CASSLLAGVDTGELFF. CDR3 coding DNA: TGTGCCAGCAGCCTACTAGCGGGAGTAGACACCGGGGAGCTGTTTTTT.

This clonotype has at least ten counts. The V call is TRBV14, the J call TRBJ2-1, with 7 bases fitting TRBD1. With 6 bases clipped from V and 6 bases from J, the junction kept 5 bases outside the gene matches. The CDR3 is 13 amino acids. Germline V gene lookup returns CDR1 SGHDN and CDR2 FVKESK. DNA of the CDR3: TGTGCCAGCAGGAATACAGGGGCCAATGAGCAGTTCTTC. This codes for CASRNTGANEQFF.